These T cell receptor beta chains were read from a single sample in a study of identical twins. A single record per CDR3 protein comes from TCRdb applying MiXCR to the 5' RACE reads. The sample lists about 490,000 distinct CDR3 sequences; 15% were seen once. This same sample was also part of a study on yellow fever vaccine responses in identical twins.

The source material was CD4+ T cells sorted from blood. Every receptor here comes from a woman younger than 30 in good health. Both conserved end residues are part of each CDR3. A D gene is named only where the DNA matches it firmly. Rows give clone size only sometimes, using once, few, many, or a class for an expanded clone.

TRBV24-1	.	TRBJ2-1	once	CATSDLQGEAGNEQFF	TGTGCCACCAGTGATTTGCAGGGGGAAGCGGGAAATGAGCAGTTCTTC
TRBV5-1	TRBD1	TRBJ1-5	many	CASSDRTGSNQPQHF	TGCGCCAGCAGCGACCGGACAGGTAGCAATCAGCCCCAGCATTTT
TRBV24-1	TRBD1	TRBJ2-1	.	CATSDFKGASYNEQFF	TGTGCCACCAGTGATTTTAAGGGGGCGTCCTACAATGAGCAGTTCTTC
TRBV19	TRBD1	TRBJ2-7	.	CASVLGDRSAEQYF	TGTGCCAGCGTATTGGGGGACAGGTCCGCCGAGCAGTACTTC
TRBV20-1	TRBD2	TRBJ2-7	.	CSARGSGSIGEQYF	TGCAGTGCCCGGGGAAGCGGGAGTATAGGCGAGCAGTACTTC
TRBV9	.	TRBJ1-1	few	CASSPTGRGSAEAFF	TGTGCCAGCAGCCCCACCGGGCGAGGTTCGGCTGAAGCTTTCTTT
TRBV2	TRBD2	TRBJ2-3	few	CASSYLLAGLSSGADTQYF	TGTGCCAGCAGCTACCTCCTAGCGGGACTTAGCTCAGGAGCAGATACGCAGTATTTT
TRBV10-3	TRBD1	TRBJ1-1	.	CAISVAGGNTEAFF	TGTGCCATCAGTGTTGCAGGGGGGAACACTGAAGCTTTCTTT
TRBV4-1	.	TRBJ2-5	few	CASSQTGQLQETQYF	TGCGCCAGCAGCCAAACTGGACAGCTCCAAGAGACCCAGTACTTC
TRBV5-1	.	TRBJ1-4	few	CASSTTGSNEKLFF	TGCGCCAGCAGCACGACAGGTTCGAATGAAAAACTGTTTTTT
TRBV9	.	TRBJ2-5	.	CASSVTSSETQYF	TGTGCCAGCAGCGTAACCTCTTCAGAGACCCAGTACTTC
TRBV5-1	TRBD2	TRBJ2-1	.	CASSGGLAHNEQFF	TGCGCCAGCAGCGGGGGACTAGCCCACAATGAGCAGTTCTTC
TRBV29-1	.	TRBJ1-2	.	CSVVLLGVDGYTF	TGCAGCGTTGTTCTCTTAGGCGTCGATGGCTACACCTTC
TRBV6-1	.	TRBJ1-1	.	CASSSTGTTSSWNTEAFF	TGTGCCAGCAGCTCGACCGGGACAACCAGTTCGTGGAACACTGAAGCTTTCTTT
TRBV5-1	TRBD2	TRBJ2-7	few	CASSLEPSGAYEQYF	TGCGCCAGCAGCTTGGAACCTAGCGGTGCCTACGAGCAGTACTTC
TRBV18	.	TRBJ2-7	few	CASSPPGWGSYEQYF	TGTGCCAGCTCACCCCCCGGTTGGGGCTCCTACGAGCAGTACTTC
TRBV5-1	.	TRBJ1-6	.	CASSGPGLRGNSPLHF	TGCGCCAGCAGCGGCCCGGGACTTCGGGGGAATTCACCCCTCCACTTT
TRBV12-3/TRBV12-4	TRBD2	TRBJ2-1	many	CASSHLAGGRYNEQFF	TGTGCCAGCAGCCATCTAGCGGGGGGGCGCTACAATGAGCAGTTCTTC
TRBV20-1	.	TRBJ2-2	few	CSARDTARELFF	TGCAGTGCCAGGGACACCGCCAGGGAGCTGTTTTTT
TRBV12-3/TRBV12-4	TRBD1	TRBJ2-7	few	CASSHGTGAWAAKYEQYF	TGTGCCAGCAGTCACGGGACAGGGGCTTGGGCGGCGAAATACGAGCAGTACTTC
TRBV12-3/TRBV12-4	TRBD1	TRBJ1-6	.	CASSQGAGNSPLHF	TGTGCCAGCAGTCAGGGGGCGGGTAATTCACCCCTCCACTTT
TRBV5-1	TRBD2	TRBJ2-3	few	CASSLPSASGGADTQYF	TGCGCCAGCAGCTTGCCGTCGGCTAGCGGGGGTGCAGATACGCAGTATTTT
TRBV20-1	.	TRBJ2-2	many	CSASGSTGELFF	TGCAGTGCTAGCGGAAGCACCGGGGAGCTGTTTTTT
TRBV4-1	TRBD1	TRBJ1-2	.	CASSREQGANYGYTF	TGCGCCAGCAGCCGGGAACAGGGGGCGAACTATGGCTACACCTTC
TRBV15	.	TRBJ2-5	few	CATSRDLVQQETQYF	TGTGCCACCAGCAGAGATTTGGTACAGCAAGAGACCCAGTACTTC
TRBV7-9	TRBD1	TRBJ2-7	.	CASSPRQGKGYEQYF	TGTGCCAGCAGCCCAAGACAGGGAAAGGGGTACGAGCAGTACTTC
TRBV2	.	TRBJ2-2	few	CASSDHDTGELFF	TGTGCCAGCAGTGACCATGACACCGGGGAGCTGTTTTTT
TRBV10-3	.	TRBJ2-3	.	CAIPRCCTDTQYF	TGTGCCATCCCGAGATGTTGCACAGATACGCAGTATTTT
TRBV20-1	TRBD1	TRBJ2-1	few	CSARVQGARRNEQFF	TGCAGTGCTAGAGTTCAGGGGGCGCGTCGAAATGAGCAGTTCTTC
TRBV20-1	.	TRBJ1-6	.	CSARALELYNSPLHF	TGCAGTGCTAGAGCCCTTGAGCTCTATAATTCACCCCTCCACTTT
TRBV27	TRBD2	TRBJ2-1	.	CACSLGGTSGFSYNEQFF	TGTGCCTGCAGTTTAGGAGGGACTAGCGGGTTCTCCTACAATGAGCAGTTCTTC
TRBV21-1	.	TRBJ1-4	few	CASTDRGWGEKLFF	TGTGCCAGCACTGACAGGGGCTGGGGAGAAAAACTGTTTTTT
TRBV28	.	TRBJ1-2	.	CASSRRGANYGYTF	TGTGCCAGCAGTCGAAGGGGCGCGAACTATGGCTACACCTTC
TRBV20-1	TRBD2	TRBJ2-1	few	CSTNGPSGHYNEQFF	TGCAGTACCAACGGACCTAGCGGCCACTACAATGAGCAGTTCTTC
TRBV2	.	TRBJ1-1	few	CASSPEKTGNTEAFF	TGTGCCAGCAGTCCCGAAAAAACAGGGAACACTGAAGCTTTCTTT
TRBV20-1	TRBD2	TRBJ2-7	few	CSARGLAGEQYF	TGCAGTGCTAGAGGACTAGCGGGCGAGCAGTACTTC
TRBV3-1	.	TRBJ2-6	few	CASSQPDSISGANVLTF	TGTGCCAGCAGCCAACCTGACAGCATCTCTGGGGCCAACGTCCTGACTTTC
TRBV12-3/TRBV12-4	.	TRBJ1-1	few	CASSFKQTGNTEAFF	TGTGCCAGCAGTTTTAAGCAGACGGGGAACACTGAAGCTTTCTTT
TRBV7-2	.	TRBJ2-3	few	CASSLPLISQPTDTQYF	TGTGCCAGCAGCTTACCCCTCATATCTCAACCTACAGATACGCAGTATTTT
TRBV7-8	TRBD2	TRBJ2-5	.	CASSLGGLAGFQETQYF	TGTGCCAGCAGCTTAGGGGGACTAGCGGGGTTCCAAGAGACCCAGTACTTC
TRBV10-2	.	TRBJ1-1	few	CARGFGTKNTEAFF	TGCGCCAGAGGGTTCGGGACAAAGAACACTGAAGCTTTCTTT
TRBV20-1	TRBD2	TRBJ2-2	.	CSARAGTSSYTGELFF	TGCAGTGCTAGAGCCGGGACTAGCAGCTACACCGGGGAGCTGTTTTTT
TRBV20-1	.	TRBJ2-2	once	CSAREGGTNTGELFF	TGCAGTGCTAGAGAAGGGGGGACTAACACCGGGGAGCTGTTTTTT
TRBV11-2	.	TRBJ1-2	few	CASSPPTGYGYTF	TGTGCCAGCAGCCCCCCGACAGGATATGGCTACACCTTC
TRBV10-3	TRBD1	TRBJ2-1	few	CAISERGTGNNEQFF	TGTGCCATCAGTGAGCGGGGGACAGGGAACAATGAGCAGTTCTTC
TRBV18	TRBD2	TRBJ2-5	many	CASSPGLAEETQYF	TGTGCCAGCTCACCGGGACTAGCGGAAGAGACCCAGTACTTC
TRBV7-2	.	TRBJ2-6	few	CAGSRQALSGANVLTF	TGTGCCGGCTCTAGACAAGCCCTCTCTGGGGCCAACGTCCTGACTTTC
TRBV29-1	TRBD2	TRBJ2-3	few	CSVESGTSGILGTDTQYF	TGCAGCGTTGAATCCGGGACTAGCGGGATTCTGGGCACAGATACGCAGTATTTT
TRBV7-9	.	TRBJ2-5	.	CASSLKRVGQKETQYF	TGTGCCAGCAGCCTCAAAAGGGTGGGACAAAAAGAGACCCAGTACTTC
TRBV7-9	TRBD2	TRBJ2-1	.	CASRLYQRGHYYNEQFF	TGTGCCAGCAGGTTATACCAGCGGGGGCACTATTACAATGAGCAGTTCTTC
TRBV5-1	TRBD1	TRBJ2-2	few	CASSPGTGNPGELFF	TGCGCCAGCAGCCCTGGGACAGGAAATCCCGGGGAGCTGTTTTTT
TRBV5-5	TRBD2	TRBJ2-1	many	CASSRRVASGTLDNEQFF	TGTGCCAGCAGCCGACGCGTGGCTAGCGGGACCCTTGACAATGAGCAGTTCTTC
TRBV20-1	.	TRBJ2-3	.	CSARHGSTDTQYF	TGCAGTGCTCGACACGGTAGCACAGATACGCAGTATTTT
TRBV10-3	TRBD2	TRBJ2-1	few	CAAAASGVVDEQFF	TGTGCCGCGGCGGCTAGCGGGGTAGTAGATGAGCAGTTCTTC
TRBV28	TRBD1	TRBJ2-2	few	CASSLQGQGLGVGELFF	TGTGCCAGCAGTCTCCAGGGACAGGGGCTGGGTGTCGGGGAGCTGTTTTTT